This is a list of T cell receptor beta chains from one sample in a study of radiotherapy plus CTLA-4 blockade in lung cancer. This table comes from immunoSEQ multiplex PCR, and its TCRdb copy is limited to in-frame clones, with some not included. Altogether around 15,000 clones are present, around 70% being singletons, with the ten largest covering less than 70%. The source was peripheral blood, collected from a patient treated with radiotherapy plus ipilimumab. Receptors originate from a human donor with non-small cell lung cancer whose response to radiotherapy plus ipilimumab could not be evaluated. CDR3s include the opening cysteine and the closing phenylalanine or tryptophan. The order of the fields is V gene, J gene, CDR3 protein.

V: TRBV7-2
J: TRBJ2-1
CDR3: CASSLRGGFNRFNEQFF

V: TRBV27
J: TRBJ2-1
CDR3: CASSQSPLYNEQFF

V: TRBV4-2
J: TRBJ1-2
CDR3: CASSQDQGRDGYTF

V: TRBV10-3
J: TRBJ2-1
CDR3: CAISFSSGSSYNEQFF

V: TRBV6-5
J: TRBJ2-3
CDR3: CASSYSREVNTQYF

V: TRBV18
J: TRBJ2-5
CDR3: CASSPLAGGKQETQYF

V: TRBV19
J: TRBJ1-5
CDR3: CASRRQGSGQPQHF

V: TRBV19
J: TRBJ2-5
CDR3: CASSPDMEETQYF

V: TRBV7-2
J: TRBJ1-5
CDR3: CASSRTGRVQPQHF

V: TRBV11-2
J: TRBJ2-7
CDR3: CASSSGGVTYEQYF

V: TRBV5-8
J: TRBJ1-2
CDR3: CASRPGGKGGYGYTF

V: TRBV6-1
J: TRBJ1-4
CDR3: CATVGQGYEKLFF

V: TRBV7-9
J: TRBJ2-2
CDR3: CASSPRGLNTGELFF

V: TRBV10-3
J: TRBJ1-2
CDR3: CAISEPPRQVGYTF

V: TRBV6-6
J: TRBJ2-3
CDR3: CASSFPGDTQYF

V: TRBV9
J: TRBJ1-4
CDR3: CASSLRGGEKLFF

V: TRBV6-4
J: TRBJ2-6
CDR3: CASSEDNSGANVLTF

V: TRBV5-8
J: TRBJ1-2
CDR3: CASSLLRGSFGYTF

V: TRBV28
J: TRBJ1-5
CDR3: CASSFPGGSGHF

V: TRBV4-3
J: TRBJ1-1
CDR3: CASSLGTANTEAFF

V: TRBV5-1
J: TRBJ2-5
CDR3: CASSTNSFGRGETQYF

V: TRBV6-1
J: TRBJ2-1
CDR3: CASSEVWDRESEQFF

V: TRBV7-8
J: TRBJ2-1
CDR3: CASSFGQGSYNEQFF

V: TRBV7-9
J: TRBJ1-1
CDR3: CASSLGTGGGTEAFF

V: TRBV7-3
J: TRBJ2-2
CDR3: CASSLRGLAGDGELFF

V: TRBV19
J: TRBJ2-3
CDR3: CASSGGRGVAGVTDTQYF

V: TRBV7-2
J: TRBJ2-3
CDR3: CAILTPGTDTQYF

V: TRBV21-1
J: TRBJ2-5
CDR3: CASSKFGTEETQYF